This T cell receptor (beta chain) was captured by sequencing in a study of blood T cell repertoires in COVID-19. Across the whole study: COVID-19 samples collected from the United States, Italy and Spain covered acute and convalescent phases. In each case, the material was cDNA or gDNA derived from T cells, B-cell-depleted T cells, or PBMCs.

CDR1 KGHSH and CDR2 LQKENI come from the germline V gene. There are 16 residues in the CDR3. V was shortened by 3 bases and J by 1 base, with 13 bases between the two germline ends. In the original analysis: Cell counts per sample came from amplifying reference gene primers. Produced via immunoSEQ multiplex PCR; TCRdb's table is partial and in-frame only. V and J calls and clone size are as listed in that table; D and trimming were resolved from the DNA. Found here are about 61,000 clones, over 75% of them singletons; the top ten hold 5.1%. The receptor was isolated from a man at least 80 years old in a cohort sampled during active COVID-19. The sample consisted of peripheral blood. The V gene is TRBV18, the J gene TRBJ1-5; tentatively, D is TRBD1 (5 bases). CDR3 region: CASSPEGVQSNQPQHF. CDR3 DNA: TGTGCCAGCTCACCCGAAGGGGTACAGAGCAATCAGCCCCAGCATTTT.